This T cell receptor (beta chain) was observed in a study of blood T cell repertoires in COVID-19. Study details: The origin of the acute and convalescent COVID-19 samples was the United States, Italy and Spain.

Participants, roughly 18 to 90 years old, spanned some 23 US areas. The study assigned cohorts using participant-reported clinical history. Within the 2 weeks before study entry, each person in the exposed group met a COVID-19 case. Sequencing was performed with immunoSEQ multiplex PCR; in TCRdb, only in-frame clones are kept and a portion is missing. The sample yields approximately 270,000 clones, 85% to 95% seen once. CDR3 length: 13 residues. Germline V gives CDR1 SEHNR, CDR2 FQNEAQ (reference sequence). The junction had 7 bases not matched to a gene; V was cut back by 6 bases and J by 8 bases. Specimen: PBMCs or T cells enriched from blood (not recorded which). This chain links TRBV7-9 with TRBJ2-1; 7 bases map to TRBD1. The source of this sequence is a man in his forties who had been exposed to COVID-19. This CDR3 reads CASRPQGSDEQFF. The DNA for the CDR3 is TGTGCCAGCAGACCACAGGGGTCCGATGAGCAGTTCTTC.